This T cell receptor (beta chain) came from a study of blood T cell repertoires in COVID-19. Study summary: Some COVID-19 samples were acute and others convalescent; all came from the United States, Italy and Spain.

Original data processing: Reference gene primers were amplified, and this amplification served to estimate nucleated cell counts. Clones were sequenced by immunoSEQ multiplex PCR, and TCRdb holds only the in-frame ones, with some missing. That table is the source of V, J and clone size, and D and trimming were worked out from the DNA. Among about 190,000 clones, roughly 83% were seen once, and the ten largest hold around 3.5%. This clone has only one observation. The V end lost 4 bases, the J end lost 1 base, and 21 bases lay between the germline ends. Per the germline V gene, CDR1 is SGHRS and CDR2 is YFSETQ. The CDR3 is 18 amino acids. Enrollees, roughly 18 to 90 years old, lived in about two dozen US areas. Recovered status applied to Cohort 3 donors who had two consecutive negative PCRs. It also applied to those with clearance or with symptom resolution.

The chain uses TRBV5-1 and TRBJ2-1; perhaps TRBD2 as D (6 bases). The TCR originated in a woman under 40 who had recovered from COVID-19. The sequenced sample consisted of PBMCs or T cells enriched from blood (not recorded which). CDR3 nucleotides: TGCGCCAGCAGCACCCCCTTAAGGAGGGCCCTATCCTACAATGAGCAGTTCTTC. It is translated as CASSTPLRRALSYNEQFF. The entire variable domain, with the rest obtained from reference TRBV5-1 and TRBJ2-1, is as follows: KAGVTQTPRYLIKTRGQQVTLSCSPISGHRSVSWYQQTPGQGLQFLFEYFSETQRNKGNFPGRFSGRQFSNSRSEMNVSTLELGDSALYLCASSTPLRRALSYNEQFFGPGTRLTVL.